This T cell receptor beta chain appears in the sequencing data of a study of blood T cell repertoires in COVID-19. For the study at large: Sources were T cells, B-cell-depleted T cells, or PBMCs; the material itself was cDNA or gDNA.

In the original processing: Estimated nucleated cell counts came from reference gene primer amplification. Clones were sequenced by immunoSEQ multiplex PCR, and TCRdb holds only the in-frame ones, with some missing. V and J calls and clone size are those listed in that table; D and trimming were worked out from the DNA. The repertoire holds 150,000 to 200,000 clones, roughly 87% seen once, with 1% to 1.5% in the top ten. Participants reported their clinical history, and cohort assignment relied on those reports. With 2 bases clipped from V and 5 bases from J, the junction kept 8 bases outside the gene matches. CDR3 length: 16 amino acids. Germline lookup yields CDR1 KGHSH and CDR2 LQKENI.

V gene TRBV18 combines with J gene TRBJ1-1, with 10 bases aligning to TRBD1. The clonotype originates from a human donor with acute COVID-19. The donor label of this sample is uncertain. Sequencing was carried out using PBMCs or T cells enriched from blood (not recorded which). CDR3 DNA sequence: TGTGCCAGCTCACCAGTAGGTGGACAGGGGGGAACTGAAGCTTTCTTT. Residues: CASSPVGGQGGTEAFF.